Shown below are 15 T cell receptor beta chains from a single sample sequenced in a study of T-cell reconstitution after alpha-beta-depleted transplantation in children. The library targeted TCRbeta and was prepared with unique molecular identifiers. One entry per CDR3 protein results from TCRdb running MiXCR on the PCR reads. The sample has hundreds of thousands of distinct CDR3 sequences; roughly 17% are singletons. The specimen comprised PBMCs from the stem cell graft donor, sampled from the stem cell graft. Receptor source: a human donor who donated a stem cell graft to a child with acute myeloid leukemia.

This clonotype was recorded a few times. V and J are TRBV20-1 and TRBJ2-1; 10 nucleotides line up with TRBD1. The CDR3 loop spans 17 amino acids. The germline V gene encodes CDR1 DFQATT and CDR2 SNEGSKA (reference sequence). V lost 7 bases, J lost 6 bases, and 18 bases stayed unmatched. The CDR3 reads CSVGDRGMATMPNEQFF. For the CDR3, the DNA is TGCAGTGTGGGGGACAGGGGAATGGCAACGATGCCCAATGAGCAGTTCTTC.

This clonotype has a single count. The genes are TRBV7-9 and TRBJ2-1; possible D gene TRBD1, 5 bases. The CDR3 runs 15 residues. Germline V gene sequence: CDR1 SEHNR, CDR2 FQNEAQ (reference sequence). Deletions cut 3 bases from V and 8 bases from J, with 17 bases between. CDR3 residues: CASSFNQGPGDEQFF. Here the CDR3 DNA reads TGTGCCAGCAGCTTTAACCAGGGCCCTGGGGATGAGCAGTTCTTC.

The chain uses TRBV25-1 and TRBJ2-1, with 8 positions matching TRBD2. This CDR3 is built from 16 residues. Germline CDR1 reads MGHDK; CDR2 reads SYGVNS. The trim removed 3 bases at V and 4 bases at J, leaving 8 bases unmatched. Here the CDR3 reads CASSDTSGILYNEQFF. CDR3 nucleotide sequence: TGTGCCAGCAGTGACACTAGCGGAATCTTATACAATGAGCAGTTCTTC.

This clonotype was detected only a few times. Written as DNA, the CDR3 is TGTGCCAGCAGTTTAGTGGCAGCTAACTATGGCTACACCTTC. Residues: CASSLVAANYGYTF. The chain has TRBV12-3 or TRBV12-4 and TRBJ1-2, with D hard to call. The V end lost 1 base, the J end lost 0 bases, and 6 bases lay between the germline ends. The CDR3 consists of 14 residues.

This clonotype was seen repeatedly, ten times or more. This chain links TRBV20-1 with TRBJ1-1; D call uncertain. CDR3 length equals 14 residues. Germline lookup yields CDR1 DFQATT and CDR2 SNEGSKA (reference sequence). Trimming removed 0 bases at V and 1 base at J, with 9 bases between. CDR3 amino acids: CSARDLLANTEAFF. The DNA of the CDR3 is TGCAGTGCTAGAGATCTCCTGGCGAACACTGAAGCTTTCTTT.

The genes are TRBV27 and TRBJ1-2, with D possibly being TRBD1 (5 bases). CDR1 is MNHEY, CDR2 SMNVEV, per germline (reference sequence). Trimming cost V 9 bases and J 1 base, with 18 bases left between them. The CDR3 contains 15 residues. CDR3 sequence (DNA): TGTGCCAGTTCACCCTCCTACGACAGTAACTATGGCTACACCTTC. Protein: CASSPSYDSNYGYTF.

This clonotype has a count of ten or more. This chain links TRBV20-1 with TRBJ2-2; D unresolved. CDR3 length: 11 amino acids. Trimming stripped 0 bases from V and 6 bases from J, with 2 bases between. Germline V gives CDR1 DFQATT, CDR2 SNEGSKA (reference sequence). CDR3 in DNA: TGCAGTGCTAGAGAGGCCGGGGAGCTGTTTTTT. This sequence encodes CSAREAGELFF.

The table lists this clonotype with many counts. J is TRBJ2-7 and V is TRBV29-1; possible D gene TRBD1, 6 bases. This CDR3 is built from 9 residues. Germline CDR1 is SQVTM and CDR2 is ANQGSEA. As DNA, the CDR3 is TGCAGCACAATCGGACAGAAGGTTGTC. Its translation is CSTIGQKVV.

There are a few counts of this clonotype. V usage is TRBV2 and J usage is TRBJ2-2; D is undetermined. V was clipped by 1 base and J by 3 bases, with 9 bases between them. Germline CDR1 is SNHLY and CDR2 is FYNNEI. The length of the CDR3 is 15 residues. The CDR3 is CASSEERRYTGELFF. The CDR3 bases are TGTGCCAGCAGTGAAGAGCGCCGATACACCGGGGAGCTGTTTTTT.

Many counts were recorded for this clonotype. The chain combines TRBV20-1 with TRBJ1-2, with unresolved D. CDR1 and CDR2 (germline): DFQATT, SNEGSKA (reference sequence). The CDR3 spans 12 residues. V gave up 4 bases and J gave up 0 bases, with 6 bases separating them. In DNA, the CDR3 is TGCAGTGCTAAGGGTGCTAACTATGGCTACACCTTC. Protein: CSAKGANYGYTF.

The table lists this clonotype with a few counts. The CDR3 sequence: CASSTPRGSGANVLTF. The CDR3 region has the DNA TGTGCCAGCAGTACCCCAAGGGGTTCTGGGGCCAACGTCCTGACTTTC. J is TRBJ2-6 and V is TRBV7-2; a weak D match, TRBD1 (5 bases). This CDR3 has 16 amino acids. Trimming took 6 bases from V and 1 from J, leaving 13 bases between them. The V gene's germline CDR1 is SGHTA and CDR2 FQGNSA.

J is TRBJ1-1 and V is TRBV24-1, with D perhaps TRBD1 (6 bases). This CDR3 region has 12 residues. The V end was cut by 6 bases, the J end by 5 bases, with 9 bases between. Germline values: CDR1 KGHDR, CDR2 SFDVKD. The CDR3 is CATSWGATEAFF. In nucleotides, the CDR3 is TGTGCCACCAGTTGGGGGGCAACTGAAGCTTTCTTT.

This clonotype was detected many times. This chain uses TRBV24-1 with TRBJ2-7, with no clear D. V lost 2 bases to trimming and J lost 5 bases, with 6 bases between them. Germline V gene lookup returns CDR1 KGHDR and CDR2 SFDVKD. The CDR3 is 12 residues long. The CDR3 protein is CATSDSNHEQYF. In DNA form, the CDR3 reads TGTGCCACCAGTGATTCGAACCACGAGCAGTACTTC.

This clonotype was observed at least ten times. This sequence joins TRBV7-6 and TRBJ2-1; D gene uncertain. The CDR3 runs 11 residues. The V and J ends lost 5 bases and 9 bases respectively, with 8 bases between them. Per the germline V gene, CDR1 is SGHVS and CDR2 is FNYEAQ. Written as DNA, the CDR3 is TGTGCCAGCAGCAGTGTCAGTGAGCAGTTCTTC. Encoded protein: CASSSVSEQFF.

This clonotype was seen a few times. J is TRBJ1-1 and V is TRBV20-1; 7 positions agree with TRBD1. Germline values: CDR1 DFQATT, CDR2 SNEGSKA (reference sequence). Trimming cost V 2 bases and J 4 bases; bases outside gene matches: 4. This CDR3 is built from 13 residues. This chain's CDR3 is CSARWDRSTEAFF. Here the CDR3 DNA reads TGCAGTGCTAGATGGGACAGAAGCACTGAAGCTTTCTTT.